A single sample gave rise to the 28 T cell receptor beta chains below, sequenced in a study of blood T cell repertoires in COVID-19. Sequencing was performed with immunoSEQ multiplex PCR; in TCRdb, only in-frame clones are kept and a portion is missing. The sample yields 150,000 to 200,000 clones, roughly 83% seen once. The source material was peripheral blood. These receptors originate from a middle-aged woman with COVID-19, enrolled during active disease.

This chain connects TRBV5-1 to TRBJ1-1; 10 bases align to TRBD1. The CDR3 covers 15 residues. With V trimmed by 2 bases and J by 3 bases, 4 bases remained unmatched. Germline CDR1 and CDR2: SGHRS and YFSETQ. The CDR3 region is CASSLGQGVHTEAFF. CDR3 sequence (DNA): TGCGCCAGCAGCTTAGGACAGGGGGTACACACTGAAGCTTTCTTT.

This chain joins TRBV9 and TRBJ1-3, with 7 bases lining up with TRBD1. The germline V gene has CDR1 SGDLS and CDR2 YYNGEE. V lost 3 bases to trimming and J lost 4 bases; unmatched junction nucleotides: 7. The CDR3 has 15 residues. The CDR3 bases are TGTGCCAGCAGCGCCACAGGGGCGGGAGGAAACACCATATATTTT. As protein: CASSATGAGGNTIYF.

The chain employs TRBV6-5 and TRBJ2-2, with TRBD1 identical over 12 bases. Trimming took 10 bases from V and 8 from J; bases not matched to a gene: 11. This CDR3 contains 15 residues. The germline gives CDR1 MNHEY, CDR2 SVGAGI. The chain's CDR3 is CATKTGTGGSGELFF. The CDR3 nucleotides are TGTGCCACCAAAACCGGGACAGGGGGCTCGGGGGAGCTGTTTTTT.

This clone has only one observation. This sequence joins TRBV5-6 and TRBJ1-3; D remains unclear. CDR3 length: 13 residues. Germline V gene lookup returns CDR1 SGHDT and CDR2 YYEEEE. The V end lost 1 base, the J end lost 3 bases, and 5 bases lay between the germline ends. The CDR3 protein is CASSLSGGNTIYF. The CDR3 nucleotides read TGTGCCAGCAGCTTGTCCGGTGGAAACACCATATATTTT. Looking up the rest from reference TRBV5-6 and TRBJ1-3 gives the full variable domain: DAGVTQSPTHLIKTRGQQVTLRCSPKSGHDTVSWYQQALGQGPQFIFQYYEEEERQRGNFPDRFSGHQFPNYSSELNVNALLLGDSALYLCASSLSGGNTIYFGEGSWLTVV.

The V and J genes are TRBV2 and TRBJ2-7, with a tentative D call TRBD2 (5 bases). CDR3 length: 13 amino acids. Germline values: CDR1 SNHLY, CDR2 FYNNEI. Deletions cut 8 bases from V and 11 bases from J, with 22 bases between. The CDR3 coding sequence is TGTGCCAGCGGTGCCAGAGGGTCCCGTGGGAAGTACTTC. It yields the protein CASGARGSRGKYF.

This clone was seen a single time. V gene TRBV5-1 combines with J gene TRBJ1-2; D unclear. The CDR3 length is 16 residues. V lost 4 bases to trimming and J lost 0 bases, with 16 bases between them. Germline CDR1 SGHRS, CDR2 YFSETQ. The CDR3 DNA follows: TGCGCCAGCAGCGTCAGGAAGGACTGCTCTAACTATGGCTACACCTTC. As protein: CASSVRKDCSNYGYTF.

V is TRBV3-1 (or the pseudogene TRBV3-2) and J is TRBJ1-1; TRBD1 is a possible D gene (5 bases). The CDR3 totals 14 residues. The V gene's germline CDR1 is LGHDT and CDR2 YNNKEL (reference sequence). V lost 0 bases and J 6 bases, leaving 11 bases between the germline ends. Here the CDR3 reads CASSQDWRGPEAFF. For the CDR3, the DNA is TGTGCCAGCAGCCAAGATTGGAGGGGACCTGAAGCTTTCTTT.

V is TRBV9 and J is TRBJ2-3; TRBD2 might be the D (5 bases). Trimming pared 0 bases from V and 2 bases from J, leaving 10 bases between. CDR3 length: 15 amino acids. Germline V lookup: CDR1 SGDLS, CDR2 YYNGEE. The CDR3 DNA reads TGTGCCAGCAGCGTAGCACAGCGGAACACAGATACGCAGTATTTT. This encodes CASSVAQRNTDTQYF.

This chain uses TRBV5-4 with TRBJ1-4; D is possibly TRBD1 (5 bases). The V gene lost 0 bases and the J gene lost 4 bases, with 13 bases spanning the gap. Looked up from germline, CDR1 is SGHNT and CDR2 is YYREEE (reference sequence). There are 16 residues in the CDR3. The CDR3 DNA reads as TGTGCCAGCAGCTTGGCCGGGGGGTCGGTTAATGAAAAACTGTTTTTT. Translation gives CASSLAGGSVNEKLFF.

This chain joins TRBV12-1 and TRBJ1-5; TRBD1, the table's D call, was not compared with the DNA. TRBV12-1 is reported as a pseudogene. This CDR3 is 14 amino acids long. In nucleotides, the CDR3 is TGTGCCAGCAGCTTAGGGACAGGCAATCAGCCCCAGCATTTT. Its translation: CASSLGTGNQPQHF.

This clone was seen more than once but under ten times. The gene calls are TRBV28 and TRBJ1-1, with D possibly matching TRBD1 (6 bases). CDR1 is MDHEN, CDR2 SYDVKM, per germline. V was trimmed by 6 bases and J by 9 bases, leaving 14 bases between them. The CDR3 length is 12 residues. CDR3 loop: CASRLGGKKAFF. CDR3 nucleotide sequence: TGTGCCAGCAGATTAGGGGGGAAGAAAGCTTTCTTT.

The rearrangement joins TRBV4-2 to TRBJ1-3, with TRBD1 identical over 10 bases. The ends lost 2 bases at V and 0 bases at J; junction bases unmatched: 10. Looked up from germline, CDR1 is LGHNA and CDR2 is YNFKEQ. The CDR3 consists of 19 residues. The chain's CDR3 is CASSQYRDRGSHSGNTIYF. For the CDR3, the DNA is TGTGCCAGCAGCCAATACCGGGACAGGGGCTCCCACTCTGGAAACACCATATATTTT.

The chain has TRBV28 and TRBJ2-7; possibly TRBD2 for D (7 bases). V was trimmed by 2 bases and J by 3 bases, leaving 14 bases between them. Germline values: CDR1 MDHEN, CDR2 SYDVKM. CDR3 size: 15 residues. The chain's CDR3 is CASSLRGAQGYEQYF. The CDR3 DNA sequence: TGTGCCAGCAGTTTACGGGGGGCGCAGGGCTACGAGCAGTACTTC.

The gene calls are TRBV6-5 and TRBJ2-7; TRBD2 agrees at 7 bases. CDR1 and CDR2 (germline): MNHEY, SVGAGI. J gave up 3 bases and V 2 bases, and 7 bases lay outside the gene matches. CDR3 length: 15 residues. The CDR3 loop is CASSYNSGPVYEQYF. The CDR3 bases are TGTGCCAGCAGTTACAATAGCGGGCCGGTCTACGAGCAGTACTTC.

The chain combines TRBV29-1 with TRBJ2-7; 9 positions match TRBD1. Germline V gene data show CDR1 as SQVTM and CDR2 as ANQGSEA. This CDR3 spans 12 amino acids. J was trimmed by 5 bases and V by 7 bases; bases with no gene match: 6. The CDR3 loop is CSGGQGYNEQYF. The CDR3 nucleotides are TGCAGCGGAGGACAGGGGTATAACGAGCAGTACTTC.

V usage is TRBV2 and J usage is TRBJ1-5; D is undetermined. Trimming shortened V by 5 bases and J by 0 bases, and 8 bases separated the two germline ends. The CDR3 runs to 14 residues. The germline V gene has CDR1 SNHLY and CDR2 FYNNEI. The CDR3 region is CASSPQYSNQPQHF. The CDR3, as DNA: TGTGCCAGCAGTCCGCAGTATAGCAATCAGCCCCAGCATTTT.

The chain's CDR3 is CASSTGDSQNTGELFF. The CDR3 DNA is TGTGCCAGCAGCACTGGGGACAGCCAGAACACCGGGGAGCTGTTTTTT. This chain uses TRBV5-4 with TRBJ2-2; 7 bases line up with TRBD1. The CDR3 consists of 16 residues. In germline, CDR1 is SGHNT, CDR2 YYREEE (reference sequence). Germline trimming cut 4 bases from V and 1 base from J; bases unmatched to any gene: 7.

J is TRBJ2-7 and V is TRBV5-1; D is possibly TRBD1 (9 bases). The CDR3 length is 17 residues. Deletions cut 4 bases from V and 3 bases from J, with 23 bases between. In germline, CDR1 is SGHRS, CDR2 YFSETQ. The CDR3 sequence: CASSPGGTGRVDYEQYF. The CDR3 DNA follows: TGCGCCAGCAGCCCGGGGGGGACAGGGAGGGTGGACTACGAGCAGTACTTC. The full variable domain, its missing parts supplied by reference TRBV5-1 and TRBJ2-7, is KAGVTQTPRYLIKTRGQQVTLSCSPISGHRSVSWYQQTPGQGLQFLFEYFSETQRNKGNFPGRFSGRQFSNSRSEMNVSTLELGDSALYLCASSPGGTGRVDYEQYFGPGTRLTVT.

The chain is built from TRBV6-2 or TRBV6-3 and TRBJ1-5, with TRBD1 matching 7 bases. CDR3 length: 15 residues. V gave up 5 bases and J gave up 0 bases; unmatched junction bases: 4. Per the germline V gene, CDR1 is MNHEY and CDR2 is SVGEGT. The CDR3 region has the DNA TGTGCCAGCAGTACAGGGGCGTATAGCAATCAGCCCCAGCATTTT. Translation gives CASSTGAYSNQPQHF.

The V and J genes are TRBV3-1 (or the pseudogene TRBV3-2) and TRBJ1-2, with D unclear. The germline V gene has CDR1 LGHDT and CDR2 YNNKEL (reference sequence). The CDR3 contains 15 residues. V shed 4 bases and J shed 0 bases, with 12 bases lying between them. The CDR3 here is CASSPAPGTNYGYTF. The DNA of the CDR3 is TGTGCCAGCAGCCCCGCTCCCGGGACTAACTATGGCTACACCTTC.

The CDR3 DNA reads as TGTGCCAGCAGGGGAGACAGGCCACGGGGCTACACCTTC. Translation gives CASRGDRPRGYTF. This chain connects TRBV27 to TRBJ1-2; TRBD1 might be the D (6 bases). The ends were cut back, 6 bases at V and 8 bases at J, with 16 bases in the middle. Germline CDR1 MNHEY, CDR2 SMNVEV (reference sequence). The CDR3 length is 13 residues.

The table lists this clone with a count of one. This chain connects TRBV27 to TRBJ2-1; 7 nucleotides agree with TRBD2. Per the germline V gene, CDR1 is MNHEY and CDR2 is SMNVEV (reference sequence). The junction had 9 bases not matched to a gene; V was cut back by 6 bases and J by 4 bases. The CDR3 is 15 amino acids. The CDR3 protein is CASRSAGVNYNEQFF. CDR3 in DNA: TGTGCCAGCAGAAGCGCGGGAGTCAATTACAATGAGCAGTTCTTC.

The chain has TRBV19 and TRBJ1-2; D is perhaps TRBD1 (5 bases). V was clipped by 6 bases and J by 4 bases, with 18 bases between them. CDR1 LNHDA and CDR2 SQIVND come from the germline V gene (reference sequence). There are 15 residues in the CDR3. Here the CDR3 reads CASSPSKDSFYGYTF. The CDR3 DNA sequence: TGTGCCAGTAGCCCCTCCAAAGACAGCTTCTATGGCTACACCTTC.

This rearrangement joins TRBV5-6 to TRBJ1-6; D is unclear. The CDR3 loop spans 16 amino acids. The V gene's germline CDR1 is SGHDT and CDR2 YYEEEE. Deletions cut 0 bases from V and 7 bases from J, with 14 bases between. The CDR3 DNA sequence: TGTGCCAGCAGCTTGGCCGGTATAACGGGAAATTCACCCCTCCACTTT. Protein sequence: CASSLAGITGNSPLHF.

The gene calls are TRBV6-5 and TRBJ2-5; TRBD1 agrees at 9 bases. CDR1 MNHEY and CDR2 SVGAGI come from the germline V gene. The trim removed 5 bases at V and 5 bases at J, leaving 6 bases unmatched. The CDR3 contains 14 residues. CDR3 sequence (DNA): TGTGCCAGCAGTCGACAGGGGGGACATGAGACCCAGTACTTC. It specifies CASSRQGGHETQYF.

The V gene is TRBV11-2, the J gene TRBJ1-3, with unresolved D. CDR3 length equals 11 residues. The V and J ends lost 7 bases and 3 bases respectively, with 4 bases between them. CDR1 and CDR2 from the germline V gene are SGHAT and FQNNGV. CDR3 DNA: TGTGCCAGCACCCGTGGAAACACCATATATTTT. This translates into CASTRGNTIYF.

The J gene is TRBJ2-7, the V gene TRBV10-3; 9 nucleotides line up with TRBD1. CDR1 is ENHRY, CDR2 SYGVKD, per germline. J lost 5 bases, V lost 0 bases, and 5 bases had no gene match. The CDR3 is 15 residues long. The CDR3 nucleotides read TGTGCCATCAGTGAGTCGATGCGGACAGGGGACGAGCAGTACTTC. The encoded protein is CAISESMRTGDEQYF.

The rearrangement uses TRBV10-3 and TRBJ1-1; 10 nucleotides agree with TRBD1. Germline V lookup: CDR1 ENHRY, CDR2 SYGVKD. The CDR3 has 16 residues. V shed 0 bases and J 5 bases; nucleotides not matched to a gene: 6. CDR3 residues: CAISESRTGGLTEAFF. The CDR3 DNA sequence: TGTGCCATCAGTGAGTCACGGACAGGGGGGCTTACTGAAGCTTTCTTT.